The 13 T cell receptor beta chains in this list originate from one sample, sequenced in a study of Ad26.COV2.S vaccination and SARS-CoV-2 variants. Treatment described: around 19 received Ad26.COV2.S at low or high dose, single or two shots; a few received placebo; per-sample allocation not given. The study sampled participants on day 63 after the first vaccine or placebo injection. Clones were read by immunoSEQ multiplex PCR, and TCRdb kept only the in-frame ones, dropping some. The table lists hundreds of thousands of clones, more than 75% of them singletons. The specimen comprised peripheral blood, sampled in a trial of Ad26.COV2.S vaccine versus placebo. These receptors all stem from a person between 18 and 65 years old who received the Ad26.COV2.S COVID-19 vaccine or a placebo.

This CDR3 is CATTYGTVYNSPLHF. DNA of the CDR3: TGTGCCACTACCTACGGGACAGTGTATAATTCACCCCTCCACTTT. The V call is TRBV19, the J call TRBJ1-6; 7 bases line up with TRBD1. The V gene end was trimmed by 10 bases and the J gene end by 4 bases; junction bases not matched to a gene: 10. From germline, CDR1 is LNHDA and CDR2 SQIVND (reference sequence). CDR3 length: 15 residues.

The chain links TRBV10-3 to TRBJ2-3; D not resolved. V was trimmed by 0 bases and J by 3 bases, leaving 7 bases between them. This CDR3 has 14 residues. Germline loops: CDR1 ENHRY, CDR2 SYGVKD. The CDR3 nucleotides are TGTGCCATCAGTGAGTCGAAGGCGACAGATACGCAGTATTTT. Protein sequence: CAISESKATDTQYF.

This chain joins TRBV20-1 and TRBJ1-1; no firm D call. The germline V and J ends were trimmed by 3 bases and 3 bases, with 14 bases remaining between them. The germline V gene encodes CDR1 DFQATT and CDR2 SNEGSKA (reference sequence). The CDR3 spans 14 residues. CDR3 in amino acids: CSASLQSRDTEAFF. CDR3 DNA sequence: TGCAGTGCTAGTCTTCAATCTCGGGACACTGAAGCTTTCTTT.

The CDR3 region is CASSRTSGGTYEQYF. As DNA, the CDR3 is TGTGCCAGCAGCCGGACTAGCGGGGGAACCTACGAGCAGTACTTC. This sequence joins TRBV5-4 and TRBJ2-7; 13 positions agree with TRBD2. Germline CDR1 and CDR2: SGHNT and YYREEE (reference sequence). V was pared by 4 bases and J by 2 bases, with 3 bases of the junction left unmatched. There are 15 residues in the CDR3. Drawing the rest from reference TRBV5-4 and TRBJ2-7, the complete variable domain is ETGVTQSPTHLIKTRGQQVTLRCSSQSGHNTVSWYQQALGQGPQFIFQYYREEENGRGNFPPRFSGLQFPNYSSELNVNALELDDSALYLCASSRTSGGTYEQYFGPGTRLTVT.

The genes are TRBV5-8 and TRBJ2-3; the match to TRBD2 covers 11 bases. The germline V gene encodes CDR1 SGHTS and CDR2 YDEGEE. CDR3 size: 16 residues. V lost 0 bases, J lost 5 bases, and 5 bases stayed unmatched. The CDR3 protein is CASSLGTSGRVDTQYF. The CDR3 DNA follows: TGTGCCAGCAGCTTGGGGACTAGCGGGCGAGTAGATACGCAGTATTTT.

The J gene is TRBJ1-5, the V gene TRBV4-1; D not resolved. There are 14 residues in the CDR3. The germline V and J ends were trimmed by 4 bases and 2 bases, with 9 bases remaining between them. CDR1 and CDR2 (germline): MGHRA, YSYEKL. As DNA, the CDR3 is TGCGCCAGCAGCCGTATAGACGGCAATCAGCCCCAGCATTTT. This gives the protein CASSRIDGNQPQHF.

A single count supports this clone. The rearrangement joins TRBV4-2 to TRBJ2-2; the match to TRBD1 covers 8 bases. Germline CDR1 and CDR2: LGHNA and YNFKEQ. CDR3 length: 15 residues. Unmatched junction bases numbered 7, after V lost 4 bases and J lost 6 bases. CDR3 DNA: TGTGCCAGCAGCCCACGGGACAGGCGGTCCGGGGAGCTGTTTTTT. This codes for CASSPRDRRSGELFF.

The rearrangement joins TRBV2 to TRBJ2-6; no clear D. CDR3 size: 14 residues. Trimming took off 4 bases at V and 4 bases at J, with 8 bases between the two ends. The germline gives CDR1 SNHLY, CDR2 FYNNEI. The CDR3 protein is CASSGWSGANVLTF. The CDR3 DNA reads as TGTGCCAGCAGTGGGTGGTCGGGGGCCAACGTCCTGACTTTC.

The CDR3 nucleotides are TGCGCCAGCAGCTTGATCGGCGGGGGGGTAGAGACCCAGTACTTC. Protein sequence: CASSLIGGGVETQYF. The chain uses TRBV5-1 and TRBJ2-5; 9 bases fit TRBD2. Germline CDR1 reads SGHRS; CDR2 reads YFSETQ. The V gene end was trimmed by 1 base and the J gene end by 4 bases; junction bases not matched to a gene: 5. The CDR3 has 15 residues.

The chain uses TRBV11-1 and TRBJ2-2; 8 bases align to TRBD1. V lost 6 bases to trimming and J lost 2 bases; unmatched junction nucleotides: 8. CDR1 SGHAT and CDR2 FQDESV come from the germline V gene (reference sequence). This CDR3 contains 16 residues. The CDR3 sequence: CASRIGTGYNTGELFF. The CDR3 DNA follows: TGTGCCAGCAGAATAGGGACAGGCTACAACACCGGGGAGCTGTTTTTT.

This clone was seen once. The chain couples TRBV25-1 to TRBJ1-4; D ambiguous. Germline V CDR1 and CDR2: MGHDK, SYGVNS. V shed 7 bases and J shed 7 bases, with 16 bases lying between them. The CDR3 covers 14 residues. The CDR3 nucleotides read TGTGCCAGCAATCCAGGTCCAGGTGGTGAAAAACTGTTTTTT. Its protein product is CASNPGPGGEKLFF.

CDR3 DNA: TGTGCCAGCAGTTACAGGACAGAGCGTCAGCCCCAGCATTTT. Protein product: CASSYRTERQPQHF. The chain employs TRBV6-6 and TRBJ1-5, with a tentative D call TRBD1 (6 bases). V lost 2 bases and J lost 6, with 11 bases in between. This CDR3 comprises 14 residues. Germline CDR1 reads MNHNY; CDR2 reads SVGAGI (reference sequence).

The rearrangement uses TRBV27 and TRBJ2-5, with 9 nucleotides matching TRBD1. CDR3 size: 13 residues. The J segment lost 6 bases and the V segment lost 4 bases, leaving 3 bases of the junction unmatched. The germline V gene has CDR1 MNHEY and CDR2 SMNVEV (reference sequence). The CDR3 DNA reads as TGTGCCAGCAGTTCTGACAGGGGGAAGACCCAGTACTTC. This codes for CASSSDRGKTQYF.